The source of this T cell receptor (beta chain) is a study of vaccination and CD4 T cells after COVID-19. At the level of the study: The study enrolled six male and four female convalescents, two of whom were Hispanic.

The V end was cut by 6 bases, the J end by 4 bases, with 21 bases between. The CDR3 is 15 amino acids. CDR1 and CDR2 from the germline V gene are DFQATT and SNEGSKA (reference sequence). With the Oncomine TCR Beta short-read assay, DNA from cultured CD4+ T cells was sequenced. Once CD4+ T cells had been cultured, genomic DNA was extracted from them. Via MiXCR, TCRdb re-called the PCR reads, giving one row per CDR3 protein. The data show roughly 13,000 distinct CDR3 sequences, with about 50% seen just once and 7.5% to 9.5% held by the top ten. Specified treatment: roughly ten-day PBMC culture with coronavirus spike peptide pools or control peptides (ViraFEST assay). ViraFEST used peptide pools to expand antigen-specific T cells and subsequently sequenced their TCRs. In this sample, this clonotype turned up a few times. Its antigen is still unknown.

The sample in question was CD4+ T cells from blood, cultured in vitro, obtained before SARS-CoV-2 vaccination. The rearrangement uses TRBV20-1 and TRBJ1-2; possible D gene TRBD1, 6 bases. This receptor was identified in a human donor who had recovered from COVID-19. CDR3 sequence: CSAAPGALRSYGYTF. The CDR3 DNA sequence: TGCAGTGCCGCCCCAGGGGCCCTTCGGAGCTATGGCTACACCTTC.